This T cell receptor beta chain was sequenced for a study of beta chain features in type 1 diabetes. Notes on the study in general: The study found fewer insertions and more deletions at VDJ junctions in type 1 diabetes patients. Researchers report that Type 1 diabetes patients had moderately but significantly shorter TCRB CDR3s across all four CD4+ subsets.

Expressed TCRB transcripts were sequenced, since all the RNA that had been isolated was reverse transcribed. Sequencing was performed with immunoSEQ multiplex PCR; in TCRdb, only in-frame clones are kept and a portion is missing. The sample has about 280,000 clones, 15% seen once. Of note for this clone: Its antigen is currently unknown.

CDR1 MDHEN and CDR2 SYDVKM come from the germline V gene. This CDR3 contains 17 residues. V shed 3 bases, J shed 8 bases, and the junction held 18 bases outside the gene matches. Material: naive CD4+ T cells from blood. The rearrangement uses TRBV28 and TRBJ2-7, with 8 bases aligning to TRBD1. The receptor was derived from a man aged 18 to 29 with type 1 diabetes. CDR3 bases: TGTGCCAGCAGTTTTACAGGACAGGGTCATTCTAGTTGGAAGCAGTACTTC. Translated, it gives CASSFTGQGHSSWKQYF.